Presented here are 27 T cell receptor beta chains from one specimen sequenced in a study of T-cell memory formation after mild COVID-19. TCRdb analysed the 5' RACE reads with MiXCR anew, one entry per CDR3 protein. Among about 320,000 distinct CDR3 sequences, about 13% were seen once, and the ten largest hold roughly a fifth. Sequencing used PBMCs or a T cell subset sorted from them (not recorded which). The receptors were gathered from a man aged 18-30 years who had mild COVID-19 (a few samples of this study predate the infection). Cell type and time point are not known.

V usage is TRBV30 and J usage is TRBJ2-7; maybe TRBD2 (5 bases). The germline V and J ends were trimmed by 2 bases and 5 bases, with 13 bases remaining between them. Germline-derived CDR1 and CDR2 are GTSNPN and SVGIG (reference sequence). CDR3 length: 13 residues. DNA of the CDR3: TGTGCCTGGAGTTGGGAGCGAGGAGACGAGCAGTACTTC. It encodes CAWSWERGDEQYF.

This clonotype has at least ten counts. The J gene is TRBJ2-7, the V gene TRBV5-1, with D perhaps TRBD1 or TRBD2 (5 bases each). Germline assignment: CDR1 SGHRS and CDR2 YFSETQ. V shed 3 bases and J shed 2 bases, with 12 bases lying between them. The CDR3 has 14 residues. CDR3: CASSSLPGPYEQYF. DNA of the CDR3: TGCGCCAGCAGCTCTCTACCGGGACCCTACGAGCAGTACTTC.

The V gene is TRBV10-3, the J gene TRBJ1-2, with D possibly TRBD1 on 6 matching bases. Germline V gene lookup returns CDR1 ENHRY and CDR2 SYGVKD. The V gene lost 10 bases and the J gene lost 2 bases, with 11 bases spanning the gap. The CDR3 consists of 12 residues. The CDR3 DNA sequence: TGTGCCAGCTACAGGGTGAACTATGGCTACACCTTC. Its protein product is CASYRVNYGYTF.

This clonotype was detected only a few times. V gene TRBV13 combines with J gene TRBJ2-3; no clear D gene. CDR3 length: 14 residues. V gave up 7 bases and J gave up 5 bases, with 16 bases separating them. The germline CDR1 and CDR2 sequences are PRHDT and FYEKMQ (reference sequence). CDR3 nucleotides: TGTGCCAGCACCCTAAGAGGTAGAGGAGATACGCAGTATTTT. As protein: CASTLRGRGDTQYF. Complete variable domain (other parts from reference TRBV13 and TRBJ2-3): AAGVIQSPRHLIKEKRETATLKCYPIPRHDTVYWYQQGPGQDPQFLISFYEKMQSDKGSIPDRFSAQQFSDYHSELNMSSLELGDSALYFCASTLRGRGDTQYFGPGTRLTVL.

The chain has TRBV5-1 and TRBJ2-5, with TRBD1 matching over 7 bases. Germline V lookup: CDR1 SGHRS, CDR2 YFSETQ. V gave up 4 bases and J gave up 9 bases; unmatched junction bases: 6. The CDR3 sequence is 12 residues long. The CDR3 nucleotides are TGCGCCAGCAGCCTCGTCCAGGGGGCCCAGTACTTC. Protein: CASSLVQGAQYF.

This clonotype was seen a few times. The chain joins TRBV6-2 or TRBV6-3 to TRBJ2-3; D ambiguous. CDR3 length: 13 residues. In germline, CDR1 is MNHEY, CDR2 SVGEGT. The V end was cut by 6 bases, the J end by 0 bases, with 7 bases between. The CDR3 reads CASSDRSTDTQYF. The CDR3 region has the DNA TGTGCCAGCAGCGACCGGAGCACAGATACGCAGTATTTT.

The chain links TRBV12-3 or TRBV12-4 to TRBJ1-5, with 8 bases identical to TRBD1. CDR3 length equals 15 residues. V was pared by 6 bases and J by 5 bases, with 9 bases of the junction left unmatched. CDR3 bases: TGTGCCAGCAGGGAGACAGGGGATTCGTATCAGCCCCAGCATTTT. Translating gives CASRETGDSYQPQHF.

This clonotype has at least ten counts. The rearrangement links TRBV5-1 to TRBJ2-1; TRBD2 matches 8 bases. The CDR3 sequence is 16 residues long. Germline V lookup: CDR1 SGHRS, CDR2 YFSETQ. V gave up 0 bases and J gave up 3 bases; unmatched junction bases: 5. The chain's CDR3 is CASSLAWRGDYNEQFF. The CDR3 DNA reads as TGCGCCAGCAGCTTGGCTTGGCGGGGGGACTACAATGAGCAGTTCTTC.

The genes are TRBV5-1 and TRBJ2-2, with TRBD1 matching 8 bases. The junction had 16 bases not matched to a gene; V was cut back by 6 bases and J by 6 bases. Germline V gene data show CDR1 as SGHRS and CDR2 as YFSETQ. This CDR3 is 17 amino acids long. CDR3 sequence (DNA): TGCGCCAGCACCGCTTCCCCTACAGGGGGAATAGCCGGGGAGCTGTTTTTT. This gives the protein CASTASPTGGIAGELFF.

Ten or more counts support this clonotype. The chain uses TRBV27 and TRBJ2-5, with TRBD1 as a possible D gene (6 bases). The CDR3 covers 14 residues. V gave up 2 bases and J gave up 4 bases, with 11 bases separating them. The germline CDR1 and CDR2 sequences are MNHEY and SMNVEV (reference sequence). As DNA, the CDR3 is TGTGCCAGCAGTTTACAGGGGCAGAGAGAGACCCAGTACTTC. It encodes CASSLQGQRETQYF.

The V gene is TRBV7-2, the J gene TRBJ2-5; D gene ambiguous. Germline-derived CDR1 and CDR2 are SGHTA and FQGNSA. Trimming left V 1 base short and J 2 bases short, with 8 bases between. There are 14 residues in the CDR3. Here the CDR3 reads CASSLEALQETQYF. The CDR3 DNA reads TGTGCCAGCAGCTTAGAAGCGCTACAAGAGACCCAGTACTTC.

In DNA form, the CDR3 reads TGCGCCAGCAGCCCGACAGGGGAGAACACCATATATTTT. The encoded protein is CASSPTGENTIYF. The genes are TRBV4-1 and TRBJ1-3; 8 bases align to TRBD1. The germline gives CDR1 MGHRA, CDR2 YSYEKL. The J segment lost 7 bases and the V segment lost 4 bases, leaving 3 bases of the junction unmatched. This CDR3 is built from 13 residues.

This chain uses TRBV24-1 with TRBJ2-2; 14 positions agree with TRBD2. Germline V lookup: CDR1 KGHDR, CDR2 SFDVKD. The CDR3 covers 19 residues. After removal of 0 bases from V and 0 bases from J, the junction contained 2 bases not matched to a gene. CDR3 region: CATSDLGTSGGPNTGELFF. The CDR3 DNA follows: TGTGCCACCAGTGATTTGGGGACTAGCGGGGGCCCGAACACCGGGGAGCTGTTTTTT.

This clonotype was counted between two and nine times. V and J are TRBV15 and TRBJ2-4, with TRBD2 matching over 9 bases. J lost 3 bases, V lost 0 bases, and 6 bases had no gene match. Germline V lookup: CDR1 LNHNV, CDR2 YYDKDF (reference sequence). This CDR3 spans 17 amino acids. CDR3 sequence reads: CATSRDRSGGVKNIQYF. For the CDR3, the DNA is TGTGCCACCAGCAGAGACCGTAGCGGGGGTGTCAAAAACATTCAGTACTTC.

This clonotype was picked up a small number of times. This CDR3 is CASRGDRGYEQYF. The CDR3 region has the DNA TGTGCCAGCAGGGGGGACAGGGGGTACGAGCAGTACTTC. The chain recombines TRBV6-5 with TRBJ2-7, with 11 positions matching TRBD1. After removal of 6 bases from V and 4 bases from J, the junction contained 2 bases not matched to a gene. Germline V lookup: CDR1 MNHEY, CDR2 SVGAGI. The CDR3 sequence is 13 residues long.

The sample holds one count of this clonotype. V and J are TRBV2 and TRBJ2-2; D is undetermined. Germline V gives CDR1 SNHLY, CDR2 FYNNEI. Trimming removed 6 bases at V and 1 base at J, with 6 bases between. CDR3 length equals 13 residues. CDR3 DNA sequence: TGTGCCAGCAGCGGTGAGAACACCGGGGAGCTGTTTTTT. Amino acids: CASSGENTGELFF. The full variable domain, in which reference TRBV2 and TRBJ2-2 provide the parts outside the CDR3, is EPEVTQTPSHQVTQMGQEVILRCVPISNHLYFYWYRQILGQKVEFLVSFYNNEISEKSEIFDDQFSVERPDGSNFTLKIRSTKLEDSAMYFCASSGENTGELFFGEGSRLTVL.

This clonotype showed up just a few times. This rearrangement joins TRBV6-1 to TRBJ2-1; TRBD1 matches 10 bases. The V and J ends lost 4 bases and 7 bases, in that order; junction bases with no gene match: 4. Germline loops: CDR1 MNHNS, CDR2 SASEGT. CDR3 length: 14 amino acids. CDR3 nucleotide sequence: TGTGCCAGCAGTGGACAGGGGGCGCGAAATGAGCAGTTCTTC. This translates into CASSGQGARNEQFF.

This clonotype was seen a handful of times. The chain couples TRBV20-1 to TRBJ2-4; D is uncertain. V lost 2 bases and J 0 bases, leaving 20 bases between the germline ends. The CDR3 totals 18 residues. Germline V CDR1 and CDR2: DFQATT, SNEGSKA (reference sequence). DNA of the CDR3: TGCAGTGCTAGACCCATGGACCCTAATCATCTAGCCAAAAACATTCAGTACTTC. Residues: CSARPMDPNHLAKNIQYF.

In this sample, this clonotype turned up many times. The genes are TRBV7-2 and TRBJ2-5, with 8 bases aligning to TRBD1. The CDR3 covers 13 residues. V was clipped by 4 bases and J by 5 bases; unmatched bases: 3. CDR1 is SGHTA and CDR2 is FQGNSA in the germline V gene. Written as DNA, the CDR3 is TGTGCCAGCAGCTCAGGGGGCGTGGAGACCCAGTACTTC. Amino acid sequence: CASSSGGVETQYF. Using reference TRBV7-2 and TRBJ2-5 for the parts outside the CDR3, the full variable domain is GAGVSQSPSNKVTEKGKDVELRCDPISGHTALYWYRQSLGQGLEFLIYFQGNSAPDKSGLPSDRFSAERTGGSVSTLTIQRTQQEDSAVYLCASSSGGVETQYFGPGTRLLVL.

V usage is TRBV11-2 and J usage is TRBJ2-7; unclear D gene. V lost 0 bases and J lost 9, with 12 bases in between. This CDR3 has 13 amino acids. In germline, CDR1 is SGHAT, CDR2 FQNNGV. The CDR3 sequence is CASSLEALRVQYF. In DNA form, the CDR3 reads TGTGCCAGCAGCTTAGAAGCGCTTCGGGTGCAGTACTTC. The complete variable domain, with remaining parts taken from reference TRBV11-2 and TRBJ2-7, reads EAGVAQSPRYKIIEKRQSVAFWCNPISGHATLYWYQQILGQGPKLLIQFQNNGVVDDSQLPKDRFSAERLKGVDSTLKIQPAKLEDSAVYLCASSLEALRVQYFGPGTRLTVT.

This clonotype was observed a handful of times. The chain has TRBV7-9 and TRBJ2-3, with D perhaps matching TRBD1 or TRBD2 (5 bases each). Germline V lookup: CDR1 SEHNR, CDR2 FQNEAQ (reference sequence). The CDR3 is 15 residues long. V was shortened by 5 bases and J by 8 bases, with 20 bases between the two germline ends. The CDR3 nucleotides read TGTGCCAGCAGCCTGTCATACTCGAGGGACGCTACGCAGTATTTT. It specifies CASSLSYSRDATQYF.

The V call is TRBV5-5, the J call TRBJ1-1; D perhaps matches TRBD1 (5 bases). The CDR3 is made up of 18 amino acids. V lost 6 bases to trimming and J lost 0 bases, with 24 bases between them. Germline V lookup: CDR1 SGHKS, CDR2 YYEKEE (reference sequence). The CDR3 is CASTEGWSSRLMNTEAFF. CDR3 coding DNA: TGTGCCAGCACCGAGGGGTGGTCAAGCAGACTGATGAACACTGAAGCTTTCTTT.

This clonotype has just a few counts. The chain joins TRBV4-2 to TRBJ1-1; 10 positions agree with TRBD1. Losses at the gene ends were 1 base for V and 11 bases for J; bases not matched to a gene: 19. CDR3 length: 18 residues. Per germline, CDR1 LGHNA and CDR2 YNFKEQ. The DNA for the CDR3 is TGTGCCAGCAGCCAAGGGGGACAGGGGCGTTCAAGATACCTGAATGCTTTCTTT. As protein: CASSQGGQGRSRYLNAFF.

This clonotype occurred a few times. This rearrangement joins TRBV18 to TRBJ2-5; D is unresolved. Germline CDR1 reads KGHSH; CDR2 reads LQKENI. Trimming took off 0 bases at V and 2 bases at J, with 4 bases between the two ends. This CDR3 is 13 amino acids long. The CDR3 sequence: CASSPPSQETQYF. CDR3 nucleotides: TGTGCCAGCTCACCACCTTCTCAAGAGACCCAGTACTTC.

The rearrangement uses TRBV7-3 and TRBJ2-1; the D is unclear. V was pared by 2 bases and J by 5 bases, with 13 bases between. CDR1 and CDR2 (germline): SGHTA, FQGTGA. This CDR3 has 15 amino acids. CDR3 protein: CASSLGPGRNNEQFF. CDR3 bases: TGTGCCAGCAGCTTAGGGCCAGGACGAAACAATGAGCAGTTCTTC. The full variable domain, completed using reference TRBV7-3 and TRBJ2-1, is GAGVSQTPSNKVTEKGKYVELRCDPISGHTALYWYRQSLGQGPEFLIYFQGTGAADDSGLPNDRFFAVRPEGSVSTLKIQRTERGDSAVYLCASSLGPGRNNEQFFGPGTRLTVL.

This clonotype appeared a few times. The chain combines TRBV28 with TRBJ2-3; the D is unclear. The length of the CDR3 is 13 residues. Germline values: CDR1 MDHEN, CDR2 SYDVKM. V lost 4 bases, J lost 2 bases, and 7 bases lay in between. CDR3 region: CASSSENTDTQYF. The CDR3 bases are TGTGCCAGCAGTTCCGAGAACACAGATACGCAGTATTTT.

The CDR3 region is CASSDVTAFEVNVLTF. For the CDR3, the DNA is TGTGCCAGCAGTGACGTAACAGCCTTTGAGGTCAACGTCCTGACTTTC. The V gene is TRBV6-4, the J gene TRBJ2-6; D remains ambiguous. Deletions cut 2 bases from V and 9 bases from J, with 17 bases between. Germline V lookup: CDR1 MRHNA, CDR2 SNTAGT. This CDR3 comprises 16 residues.